Here is one T cell receptor beta chain with its context. These data originate in a study of technical replicates of blood from a few donors. J gave up 8 bases and V 1 base, and 7 bases lay outside the gene matches. The V gene's germline CDR1 is SGHAT and CDR2 FQNNGV. CDR3 length: 15 residues. Sequenced by immunoSEQ multiplex PCR; TCRdb stores in-frame clones only, minus some. This table has around 80,000 clones, roughly 93% appearing once. The chain carries TRBV11-2 and TRBJ1-4, with 7 bases identical to TRBD1. Sequenced: T cells isolated from PBMCs. This receptor was identified in a human donor in good health. In nucleotides, the CDR3 is TGTGCCAGCAGCTTAGTCCACAGGGGTGGGGAAAAACTGTTTTTT. Its translation is CASSLVHRGGEKLFF. The variable domain in full, with the rest retrieved from reference TRBV11-2 and TRBJ1-4, is EAGVAQSPRYKIIEKRQSVAFWCNPISGHATLYWYQQILGQGPKLLIQFQNNGVVDDSQLPKDRFSAERLKGVDSTLKIQPAKLEDSAVYLCASSLVHRGGEKLFFGSGTQLSVL.